This entry features one T cell receptor beta chain sequence. These data are taken from a study of blood T cell repertoires in COVID-19. The wider study: Material from acute and convalescent COVID-19 was sourced from the United States, Italy and Spain. The cDNA or gDNA used as material had been derived from T cells, B-cell-depleted T cells, or PBMCs.

Germline loops: CDR1 GTSNPN, CDR2 SVGIG (reference sequence). Trimming removed 2 bases at V and 6 bases at J, with 11 bases between. The CDR3 loop spans 13 amino acids. The table came from immunoSEQ multiplex PCR; TCRdb's copy has only in-frame clones and leaves some out. This table holds roughly 360,000 clones, about four fifths found once. The sequenced material came from peripheral blood. The chain joins TRBV30 to TRBJ1-5; TRBD1 is a possible D gene (6 bases). The sequence derives from a human donor with acute or convalescent COVID-19. The donor label of this sample is uncertain. CDR3 sequence: CAWSRQAGQPQHF. DNA of the CDR3: TGTGCCTGGAGTCGACAGGCGGGTCAGCCCCAGCATTTT.